This T cell receptor (beta chain) came from a study of blood T cell repertoires in COVID-19. Measured with immunoSEQ multiplex PCR; TCRdb has only the in-frame clones, and not every one. The table includes about 130,000 clones, 75% to 85% detected once. This CDR3 is 15 amino acids long. Looked up from germline, CDR1 is KGHSH and CDR2 is LQKENI. Germline trimming cut 1 base from V and 7 bases from J; bases unmatched to any gene: 6. The rearrangement uses TRBV18 and TRBJ2-7; 11 nucleotides match TRBD1. The receptor was derived from a woman between 70 and 85 years old with COVID-19, enrolled during active disease. The sample was peripheral blood. The CDR3 region has the DNA TGTGCCAGCTCACCACAGGGACAGGGGGTCTGGGAGCAGTACTTC. This translates into CASSPQGQGVWEQYF.